Only one count was recorded for the clone carrying this TCR beta chain. Its antigen is undetermined. These data originate in a study of a mutant IDH1 vaccine in newly diagnosed glioma. Looking at the study overall: The therapy given earlier, which was standard therapy, consisted of radiotherapy, temozolomide, or both, and most of the patients received both.

CDR3 size: 16 residues. Germline V gene lookup returns CDR1 KGHSH and CDR2 LQKENI. V lost 3 bases and J lost 2, with 17 bases in between. The time point was: week 35, safety follow-up. Doses of 300 ug of mutant IDH1 20-mer peptide were given with topical imiquimod. Data came from immunoSEQ multiplex PCR; TCRdb stores just in-frame clones and leaves some out. The profile shows about 54,000 clones, 84% of them singletons. This TCR was recovered from a woman aged 18-29 years with glioma. The gene calls are TRBV18 and TRBJ2-7; tentatively, D is TRBD1 or TRBD2 (6 bases each). Sample: PBMCs, taken from a glioma patient whose treatment included an IDH1 peptide vaccine. The CDR3 coding sequence is TGTGCCAGCTCACCCCTGATGACGGGGGCCGCCTACGAGCAGTACTTC. Amino acids: CASSPLMTGAAYEQYF.